Sequencing of this T cell receptor beta chain was carried out in a study of siplizumab effects on memory and regulatory T cells. This CDR3 is built from 18 residues. The germline gives CDR1 LNHNV, CDR2 YYDKDF (reference sequence). The junction had 11 bases not matched to a gene; V was cut back by 0 bases and J by 4 bases. The table came from immunoSEQ multiplex PCR; TCRdb's copy has only in-frame clones and leaves some out. The data show around 83,000 clones, with over 80% seen just once and roughly 14% held by the top ten. This TCR came from a human donor in good health. The chain joins TRBV15 to TRBJ2-1; TRBD2 matches 8 bases. Sequencing used CD4+ T cells sorted from blood. The CDR3: CATSREILAGRGYNEQFF. CDR3 in DNA: TGTGCCACCAGCAGAGAGATTCTAGCGGGCCGGGGGTACAATGAGCAGTTCTTC.